This TCR beta chain was recovered during a study of CD8+CD57+ T cells in acquired aplastic anemia. Those patients picked for sequencing had displayed CD8+CD57+ cell expansion on flow cytometry. A few counts support this clonotype. Genomic DNA, serving as template, underwent TCR beta VDJ and CDR3 profiling. TCRdb processed the reads anew with MiXCR; each CDR3 protein has one entry. The sample yields about 160,000 distinct CDR3 sequences, about 50% seen once. Germline CDR1 is SQVTM and CDR2 is ANQGSEA. This CDR3 is 11 amino acids long. V was pared by 7 bases and J by 4 bases, with 10 bases between. The TCR originated in a human donor with aplastic anemia. Sequences were obtained from sorted CD4+, CD8+, or CD8+CD57+ T cells (not recorded which) from PBMCs. The chain carries TRBV29-1 and TRBJ1-2; weak D call: TRBD1 (6 bases). CDR3 protein: CSADSFYGYTF. The DNA of the CDR3 is TGCAGCGCGGACAGCTTCTATGGCTACACCTTC.